The 12 T cell receptor beta chains below all came from one sample that was sequenced in a study of early T cells in non-severe SARS-CoV-2 infection. MiXCR was run by TCRdb on the 5' RACE reads, yielding one entry per CDR3 protein. Here the sample spans 30,000 or so distinct CDR3 sequences, around 6.6% being singletons. Sequenced: whole blood. The receptors here all came from an adult who was a healthcare worker with PCR-confirmed SARS-CoV-2 infection or an uninfected control (not recorded which).

The CDR3: CASSIQGVGQETQYF. DNA of the CDR3: TGTGCCAGCAGCATACAGGGGGTTGGGCAAGAGACCCAGTACTTC. The chain carries TRBV2 and TRBJ2-5; 8 nucleotides agree with TRBD1. The length of the CDR3 is 15 residues. V gave up 6 bases and J gave up 2 bases; unmatched junction bases: 8. CDR1 and CDR2 from the germline V gene are SNHLY and FYNNEI.

This clonotype was found many times. The CDR3 protein is CASSLQGALTEAFF. CDR3 sequence (DNA): TGTGCCAGCAGCTTACAGGGGGCGTTGACTGAAGCTTTCTTT. The chain couples TRBV7-2 to TRBJ1-1, with TRBD1 identical over 8 bases. The germline CDR1 and CDR2 sequences are SGHTA and FQGNSA. The J segment lost 5 bases and the V segment lost 2 bases, leaving 4 bases of the junction unmatched. This CDR3 has 14 residues.

This clonotype was seen ten or more times. The V and J genes are TRBV7-9 and TRBJ2-1; maybe TRBD2 (6 bases). V was shortened by 5 bases and J by 4 bases, with 18 bases between the two germline ends. CDR1 and CDR2 (germline): SEHNR, FQNEAQ (reference sequence). CDR3 length: 16 amino acids. The CDR3 nucleotides are TGTGCCAGCAGCCCGATCGGGAGTCTCGGATACAATGAGCAGTTCTTC. Its translation is CASSPIGSLGYNEQFF.

This clonotype was detected ten times or more. V is TRBV28 and J is TRBJ1-6; 7 nucleotides align to TRBD1. The CDR3 is 15 residues long. CDR1 and CDR2 from the germline V gene are MDHEN and SYDVKM. The V gene end was trimmed by 1 base and the J gene end by 8 bases; junction bases not matched to a gene: 5. The DNA for the CDR3 is TGTGCCAGCAGTTTATTGACAGGGAGAGATTCACCCCTCCACTTT. Translation: CASSLLTGRDSPLHF.

This clonotype was counted ten times or more. V usage is TRBV5-1 and J usage is TRBJ1-6, with 9 nucleotides matching TRBD1. After removal of 0 bases from V and 8 bases from J, the junction contained 3 bases not matched to a gene. CDR3 length: 15 amino acids. Germline V gives CDR1 SGHRS, CDR2 YFSETQ. The CDR3 region has the DNA TGCGCCAGCAGCTTGGCGGACAGGGGACATTCACCCCTCCACTTT. Amino acid sequence: CASSLADRGHSPLHF.

This clonotype was recorded at least ten times. In DNA, the CDR3 is TGTGCAAGTCGCTTAGCAGCCACAGGGGCCCTCAACTATGGCTACACCTTC. Amino acid sequence: CASRLAATGALNYGYTF. V and J are TRBV12-2 and TRBJ1-2. TRBV12-2 corresponds to a pseudogene. CDR3 length: 17 residues.

The chain has TRBV28 and TRBJ1-1; possible D gene TRBD1, 6 bases. V dropped 10 bases and J dropped 9 bases, with 21 bases sitting between them. Germline CDR1 and CDR2: MDHEN and SYDVKM. The CDR3 runs 13 residues. CDR3 sequence reads: CATGVGLITKAFF. The CDR3 DNA reads as TGTGCCACAGGGGTGGGGCTGATTACAAAAGCTTTCTTT.

This clonotype was counted at least ten times. The chain joins TRBV10-2 to TRBJ1-1, with D uncertain. Germline CDR1 is WSHSY and CDR2 is SAAADI. CDR3 length: 14 amino acids. V was shortened by 6 bases and J by 1 base, with 12 bases between the two germline ends. The chain's CDR3 is CASREFRGNTEAFF. The CDR3 DNA is TGCGCCAGCAGGGAATTCCGGGGGAACACTGAAGCTTTCTTT.

This clonotype turned up a few times. J is TRBJ2-1 and V is TRBV28, with 9 bases matching TRBD1. V lost 7 bases, J lost 4 bases, and 5 bases stayed unmatched. This CDR3 spans 14 amino acids. The germline gives CDR1 MDHEN, CDR2 SYDVKM. The CDR3 DNA is TGTGCCAGCAAAACAGGGGGCGCTTACAATGAGCAGTTCTTC. Residues: CASKTGGAYNEQFF. Supplemented by reference TRBV28 and TRBJ2-1, the full variable domain reads DVKVTQSSRYLVKRTGEKVFLECVQDMDHENMFWYRQDPGLGLRLIYFSYDVKMKEKGDIPEGYSVSREKKERFSLILESASTNQTSMYLCASKTGGAYNEQFFGPGTRLTVL.

The chain employs TRBV4-3 and TRBJ2-1, with 10 bases fitting TRBD2. V shed 0 bases and J 10 bases; nucleotides not matched to a gene: 6. The germline CDR1 and CDR2 sequences are LGHNA and YSLEER. This CDR3 comprises 15 residues. The CDR3 coding sequence is TGCGCCAGCAGCCAAGACGTACCGGGACTAGCGGAGCAGTTCTTC. This encodes CASSQDVPGLAEQFF.

This clonotype was seen ten or more times. V and J are TRBV18 and TRBJ2-5; the D gene is possibly TRBD1 (6 bases). Trimming took 2 bases from V and 0 from J, leaving 13 bases between them. Germline V CDR1 and CDR2: KGHSH, LQKENI. The CDR3 extends over 16 amino acids. The CDR3 loop reads CASSPFRTVDQETQYF. DNA of the CDR3: TGTGCCAGCTCACCATTCCGGACAGTCGACCAAGAGACCCAGTACTTC.

This clonotype occurred many times. The rearrangement joins TRBV3-1 to TRBJ2-3; D remains unclear. The V end was cut by 0 bases, the J end by 1 base, with 2 bases between. This CDR3 spans 13 amino acids. Germline V CDR1 and CDR2: LGHDT, YNNKEL (reference sequence). The CDR3 spells CASSQEGTDTQYF. CDR3 sequence (DNA): TGTGCCAGCAGCCAAGAGGGCACAGATACGCAGTATTTT.